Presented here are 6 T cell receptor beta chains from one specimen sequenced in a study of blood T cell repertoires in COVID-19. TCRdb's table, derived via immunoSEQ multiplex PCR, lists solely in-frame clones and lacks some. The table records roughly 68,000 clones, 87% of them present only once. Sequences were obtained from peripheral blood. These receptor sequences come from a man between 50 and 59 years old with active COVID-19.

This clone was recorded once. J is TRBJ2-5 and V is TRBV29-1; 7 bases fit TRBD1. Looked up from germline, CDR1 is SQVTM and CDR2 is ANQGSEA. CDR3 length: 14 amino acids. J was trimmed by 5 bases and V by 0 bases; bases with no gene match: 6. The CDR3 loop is CSVEEQGPGETQYF. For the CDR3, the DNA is TGCAGCGTTGAAGAACAGGGGCCGGGGGAGACCCAGTACTTC.

The CDR3 DNA sequence: TGTGCCAGCAGTTACTACTCCTCCTATGGCTACACCTTC. Its translation: CASSYYSSYGYTF. V usage is TRBV6-2 or TRBV6-3 and J usage is TRBJ1-2; D remains ambiguous. The CDR3 consists of 13 residues. Trimming stripped 1 base from V and 4 bases from J, with 7 bases between. Germline values: CDR1 MNHEY, CDR2 SVGEGT.

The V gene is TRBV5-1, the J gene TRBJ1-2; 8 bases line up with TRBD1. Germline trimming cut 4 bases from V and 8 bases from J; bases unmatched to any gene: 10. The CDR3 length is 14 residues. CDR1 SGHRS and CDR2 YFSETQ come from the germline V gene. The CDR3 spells CASSGRTGSLGYTF. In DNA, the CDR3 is TGCGCCAGCAGCGGGCGGACAGGGTCTCTAGGCTACACCTTC.

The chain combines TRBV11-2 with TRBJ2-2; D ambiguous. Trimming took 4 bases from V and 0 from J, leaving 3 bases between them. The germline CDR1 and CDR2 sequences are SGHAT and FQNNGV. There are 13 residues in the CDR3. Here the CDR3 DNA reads TGTGCCAGCAGCTACACGAACACCGGGGAGCTGTTTTTT. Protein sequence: CASSYTNTGELFF.

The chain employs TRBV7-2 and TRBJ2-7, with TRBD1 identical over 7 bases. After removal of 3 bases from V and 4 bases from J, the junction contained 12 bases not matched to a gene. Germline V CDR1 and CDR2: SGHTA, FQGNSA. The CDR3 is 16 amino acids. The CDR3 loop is CASSFGYGRGQYEQYF. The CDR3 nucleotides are TGTGCCAGCAGCTTTGGGTATGGTAGGGGGCAATACGAGCAGTACTTC.

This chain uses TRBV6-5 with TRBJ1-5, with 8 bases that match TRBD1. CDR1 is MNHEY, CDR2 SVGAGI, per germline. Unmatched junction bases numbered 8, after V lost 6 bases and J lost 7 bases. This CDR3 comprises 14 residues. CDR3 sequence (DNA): TGTGCCAGCAGACCGGACAGGGCGGGACAGCCCCAGCATTTT. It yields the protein CASRPDRAGQPQHF.